This T cell receptor beta chain originates from a study of tumor-infiltrating lymphocytes in oesophageal squamous cell carcinoma. TCRdb processed the PCR reads anew with MiXCR; each CDR3 protein has one entry. Here the sample spans 16,000 or so distinct CDR3 sequences, 53% being singletons. The CDR3 loop spans 14 amino acids. CDR1 is SGHVS, CDR2 FNYEAQ, per germline. The sequenced material came from esophageal tumor tissue. V usage is TRBV7-6 and J usage is TRBJ2-7; no definite D call. The better agreement between TRBJ2-1 and the DNA end casts doubt on the J call. This TCR derives from a male donor with esophageal squamous cell carcinoma. CDR3 in DNA: TGTGCCAGCAGCGCCCAAACGAATGCGGAGACCCAGTTCTTC. Protein sequence: CASSAQTNAETQFF.